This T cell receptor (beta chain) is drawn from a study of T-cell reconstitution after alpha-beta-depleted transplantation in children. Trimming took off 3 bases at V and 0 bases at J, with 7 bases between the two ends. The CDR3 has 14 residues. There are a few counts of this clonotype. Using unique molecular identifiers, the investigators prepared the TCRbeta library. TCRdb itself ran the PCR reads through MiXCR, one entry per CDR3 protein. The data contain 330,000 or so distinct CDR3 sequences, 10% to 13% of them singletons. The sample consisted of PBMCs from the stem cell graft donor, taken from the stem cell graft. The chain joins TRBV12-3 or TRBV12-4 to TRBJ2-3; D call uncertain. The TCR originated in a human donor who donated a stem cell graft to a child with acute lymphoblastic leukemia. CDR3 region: CASSFQISTDTQYF. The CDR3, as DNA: TGTGCCAGCAGTTTTCAGATTAGCACAGATACGCAGTATTTT.